The 27 T cell receptor beta chains below were found in one sample sequenced in a study of T cells in tuberculosis (dated by TCRdb to the late 2010s). This sample's time point label indicates: new active TB diagnosis, blood taken before or within 7 days of starting treatment. The library was prepared using the immunoSEQ multiplex PCR assay. What TCRdb holds here is the immuneACCESS table cut down to in-frame rearrangements. Part of the clones is not present; checked against another copy, under half of the missing clones reflect an unresolved V gene, and the others are unexplained. The table for this sample lists about 33,000 clones; 92% of them were counted only once. Jointly, the top ten make up 6.5% to 8.5% of the sample. The sequencing used PBMCs, collected at tuberculosis diagnosis. These receptors all come from an adult with tuberculosis. Some clones in this sample may be carry-over from other donors' samples.

The V and J genes are TRBV13 and TRBJ1-2, with no clear D. CDR1 and CDR2 (germline): PRHDT, FYEKMQ (reference sequence). V lost 5 bases and J 1 base, leaving 14 bases between the germline ends. The CDR3 contains 15 residues. DNA for the CDR3: TGTGCCAGCAGCCCGACAACCCTTCATAACTATGGCTACACCTTC. Its translation is CASSPTTLHNYGYTF. The full variable domain, rest sourced from reference TRBV13 and TRBJ1-2, is AAGVIQSPRHLIKEKRETATLKCYPIPRHDTVYWYQQGPGQDPQFLISFYEKMQSDKGSIPDRFSAQQFSDYHSELNMSSLELGDSALYFCASSPTTLHNYGYTFGSGTRLTVV.

The chain joins TRBV21-1 to TRBJ2-7; no DNA check was done on the table's D call, TRBD2. TRBV21-1 has pseudogene status. The CDR3 totals 14 residues. CDR3 sequence (DNA): TGTGCCAGCACCCAAAGGAGAGGGGCGGGGGAGCAGTACTTC. Protein sequence: CASTQRRGAGEQYF.

The genes are TRBV6-1 and TRBJ1-1; D unresolved. V lost 4 bases to trimming and J lost 4 bases, with 10 bases between them. CDR1 is MNHNS and CDR2 is SASEGT in the germline V gene. The CDR3 is 13 amino acids. The chain's CDR3 is CASSVRGPTEAFF. The CDR3 DNA follows: TGTGCCAGCAGTGTAAGAGGGCCCACTGAAGCTTTCTTT.

The chain carries TRBV2 and TRBJ1-5; TRBD1 aligns across 8 bases. The CDR3 covers 15 residues. Germline V gene data show CDR1 as SNHLY and CDR2 as FYNNEI. The J segment lost 4 bases and the V segment lost 7 bases, leaving 9 bases of the junction unmatched. CDR3 residues: CASNLPGGWNQPQHF. The CDR3 DNA reads TGTGCCAGCAACCTACCAGGGGGCTGGAATCAGCCCCAGCATTTT.

The J gene is TRBJ2-1, the V gene TRBV29-1; D is ambiguous. This CDR3 is 11 amino acids long. V lost 7 bases to trimming and J lost 5 bases, with 9 bases between them. From germline, CDR1 is SQVTM and CDR2 ANQGSEA. CDR3 DNA: TGCAGCGGAATAGAAAACAATGAGCAGTTCTTC. It translates to CSGIENNEQFF.

This clone was recorded only once. The chain couples TRBV9 to TRBJ1-2, with a weak D call TRBD1 (6 bases). The CDR3 loop spans 15 amino acids. Germline V gene lookup returns CDR1 SGDLS and CDR2 YYNGEE. The V and J ends lost 2 bases and 8 bases respectively, with 19 bases between them. CDR3 DNA sequence: TGTGCCAGCAGCGTCGGGACACCTAGTCGGGGCGGCTACACCTTC. Translating it yields CASSVGTPSRGGYTF.

The chain combines TRBV7-6 with TRBJ2-7; 8 nucleotides align to TRBD1. This CDR3 spans 15 amino acids. After removal of 5 bases from V and 3 bases from J, the junction contained 9 bases not matched to a gene. In germline, CDR1 is SGHVS, CDR2 FNYEAQ. The CDR3 DNA reads as TGTGCCAGCAGCCAAGGGGCAGGGGGCCTCTACGAGCAGTACTTC. Its protein is CASSQGAGGLYEQYF.

The rearrangement uses TRBV19 and TRBJ2-7, with D possibly TRBD1 on 6 matching bases. Germline assignment: CDR1 LNHDA and CDR2 SQIVND (reference sequence). The CDR3 is 14 amino acids. V was clipped by 3 bases and J by 3 bases, with 12 bases between them. The CDR3 nucleotides are TGTGCCAGTAGTATTAGGAGCAGGGGCTACGAGCAGTACTTC. Translation: CASSIRSRGYEQYF.

V usage is TRBV19 and J usage is TRBJ2-6; 7 bases align to TRBD1. The CDR3 spans 19 residues. Trimming at V came to 1 base and at J to 0 bases, leaving 9 bases not matched to a gene. Germline values: CDR1 LNHDA, CDR2 SQIVND (reference sequence). Written as DNA, the CDR3 is TGTGCCAGTAGTATAGCGGAGACAGGGTGGGGCTCTGGGGCCAACGTCCTGACTTTC. This codes for CASSIAETGWGSGANVLTF.

This clone was recorded once. J is TRBJ2-7 and V is TRBV10-1; D may be TRBD2 (5 bases). Trimming took 8 bases from V and 0 from J, leaving 11 bases between them. In germline, CDR1 is WNHNN, CDR2 SYGVQD (reference sequence). This CDR3 contains 13 residues. The CDR3 spells CASSRDRSYEQYF. The CDR3 coding sequence is TGCGCCAGCTCCCGGGATCGCTCCTACGAGCAGTACTTC.

The chain links TRBV15 to TRBJ2-7; maybe TRBD2 (7 bases). Germline lookup yields CDR1 LNHNV and CDR2 YYDKDF (reference sequence). V lost 1 base, J lost 4 bases, and 14 bases lay in between. The CDR3 is 15 residues long. DNA of the CDR3: TGTGCCACCAGCAGAGGAGGAGGGGGGGCTTACGAGCAGTACTTC. This gives the protein CATSRGGGGAYEQYF.

The chain is built from TRBV29-1 and TRBJ1-2, with 10 bases fitting TRBD1. Per germline, CDR1 SQVTM and CDR2 ANQGSEA. The CDR3 loop spans 19 amino acids. Trimming took 5 bases from V and 2 from J; bases not matched to a gene: 20. The CDR3 sequence is CSVSGGSRDRGSGNYGYTF. In DNA, the CDR3 is TGCAGCGTTTCAGGGGGTAGTAGGGACAGGGGATCAGGCAACTATGGCTACACCTTC.

The V gene is TRBV5-6, the J gene TRBJ2-1, with TRBD2 as a possible D gene (5 bases). The germline CDR1 and CDR2 sequences are SGHDT and YYEEEE. The CDR3 consists of 18 residues. V lost 0 bases and J lost 1, with 17 bases in between. CDR3 in DNA: TGTGCCAGCAGCTTGGGTCTTAAGCGGAGAGCTTCCTACAATGAGCAGTTCTTC. This gives the protein CASSLGLKRRASYNEQFF.

The V and J genes are TRBV2 and TRBJ2-1; 16 bases agree with TRBD2. Trimming cost V 9 bases and J 7 bases; bases outside gene matches: 0. Germline V gene data show CDR1 as SNHLY and CDR2 as FYNNEI. This CDR3 is 13 amino acids long. CDR3: CARGLAGGNEQFF. The DNA for the CDR3 is TGTGCCAGGGGACTAGCGGGGGGGAATGAGCAGTTCTTC.

The chain recombines TRBV10-1 with TRBJ2-7; 9 nucleotides match TRBD2. This CDR3 has 16 residues. CDR1 and CDR2 from the germline V gene are WNHNN and SYGVQD (reference sequence). J gave up 3 bases and V 3 bases, and 9 bases lay outside the gene matches. CDR3 amino acids: CASSDLAGINRYEQYF. CDR3 coding DNA: TGCGCCAGCAGTGACCTAGCGGGGATAAATCGCTACGAGCAGTACTTC.

This chain links TRBV4-1 with TRBJ2-3; D unclear. CDR3 length: 13 amino acids. Trimming shortened V by 2 bases and J by 2 bases, and 5 bases separated the two germline ends. Germline CDR1 reads MGHRA; CDR2 reads YSYEKL. CDR3: CASSQTYTDTQYF. The CDR3, as DNA: TGCGCCAGCAGCCAAACCTACACAGATACGCAGTATTTT.

The chain recombines TRBV6-5 with TRBJ1-2, with TRBD1 as a possible D gene (6 bases). Germline V CDR1 and CDR2: MNHEY, SVGAGI. This CDR3 is 15 amino acids long. Trimming pared 5 bases from V and 4 bases from J, leaving 17 bases between. The CDR3 DNA reads TGTGCCAGCAGTACAATACAGGGAGTTCCCTATGGCTACACCTTC. Its translation: CASSTIQGVPYGYTF.

This chain connects TRBV15 to TRBJ1-2; possible D gene TRBD1, 6 bases. This CDR3 comprises 13 residues. Germline values: CDR1 LNHNV, CDR2 YYDKDF (reference sequence). Trimming pared 1 base from V and 8 bases from J, leaving 11 bases between. CDR3: CATSRVAGVGYTF. The CDR3 DNA follows: TGTGCCACCAGCAGAGTGGCAGGGGTCGGCTACACCTTC.

This clone has a single count. The chain is built from TRBV6-5 and TRBJ1-3; possible D gene TRBD1, 5 bases. The CDR3 length is 15 residues. Germline V gives CDR1 MNHEY, CDR2 SVGAGI. The germline V and J ends were trimmed by 4 bases and 2 bases, with 12 bases remaining between them. The CDR3 bases are TGTGCCAGCAGTTCCCGGGGAGGGGCTGGAAACACCATATATTTT. This codes for CASSSRGGAGNTIYF.

This chain links TRBV2 with TRBJ2-6; the D is unclear. With 8 bases removed from V and 0 bases from J, the gap between germline ends came to 8 bases. The germline gives CDR1 SNHLY, CDR2 FYNNEI. The CDR3 is 14 residues long. CDR3 bases: TGTGCCAGCCGCAGCGTCTCTGGGGCCAACGTCCTGACTTTC. As protein: CASRSVSGANVLTF.

This chain connects TRBV4-1 to TRBJ1-2, with a weak D call TRBD1 (5 bases). V lost 0 bases to trimming and J lost 7 bases, with 15 bases between them. The germline V gene has CDR1 MGHRA and CDR2 YSYEKL. The CDR3 length is 15 residues. In DNA, the CDR3 is TGCGCCAGCAGCCAAGAGGTCGTTGGGGGGATTGGCTACACCTTC. Amino acid sequence: CASSQEVVGGIGYTF.

The V call is TRBV5-6, the J call TRBJ2-7; TRBD1 matches 10 bases. In germline, CDR1 is SGHDT, CDR2 YYEEEE. V gave up 3 bases and J gave up 2 bases; unmatched junction bases: 2. The CDR3 is 14 residues long. CDR3: CASSWGTGAYEQYF. CDR3 bases: TGTGCCAGCAGCTGGGGGACAGGGGCCTACGAGCAGTACTTC. The variable domain in full, with the rest retrieved from reference TRBV5-6 and TRBJ2-7, is DAGVTQSPTHLIKTRGQQVTLRCSPKSGHDTVSWYQQALGQGPQFIFQYYEEEERQRGNFPDRFSGHQFPNYSSELNVNALLLGDSALYLCASSWGTGAYEQYFGPGTRLTVT.

The chain couples TRBV5-6 to TRBJ1-2, with TRBD1 matching 7 bases. Germline assignment: CDR1 SGHDT and CDR2 YYEEEE. CDR3 length: 14 residues. Germline trimming cut 4 bases from V and 5 bases from J; bases unmatched to any gene: 8. The CDR3 is CASSPDRVGYGYTF. DNA for the CDR3: TGTGCCAGCAGCCCTGACAGGGTGGGGTATGGCTACACCTTC.

This chain joins TRBV5-1 and TRBJ1-4; unclear D gene. Between the trimmed V and J ends, which lost 3 bases and 8 bases, there was a span of 11 bases. This CDR3 region has 13 residues. Per germline, CDR1 SGHRS and CDR2 YFSETQ. Here the CDR3 DNA reads TGCGCCAGCAGCTCCCAACAAAAGGAAAAACTGTTTTTT. This encodes CASSSQQKEKLFF.

The rearrangement links TRBV6-6 to TRBJ2-4, with 8 bases identical to TRBD1. This CDR3 has 13 amino acids. CDR1 and CDR2 (germline): MNHNY, SVGAGI (reference sequence). The V segment lost 9 bases and the J segment 7 bases; nucleotides outside the gene matches: 8. The CDR3 spells CASKGQGWNIQYF. The CDR3, as DNA: TGTGCCAGTAAAGGACAGGGTTGGAACATTCAGTACTTC.

The chain employs TRBV29-1 and TRBJ1-2, with D maybe TRBD1 (5 bases). The germline CDR1 and CDR2 sequences are SQVTM and ANQGSEA. This CDR3 comprises 12 residues. Trimming took off 6 bases at V and 4 bases at J, with 12 bases between the two ends. The CDR3 is CSVPGGGYGYTF. CDR3 in DNA: TGCAGCGTCCCCGGGGGGGGCTATGGCTACACCTTC.

The chain carries TRBV5-5 and TRBJ2-2, with D possibly TRBD1 on 6 matching bases. Germline CDR1 and CDR2: SGHKS and YYEKEE (reference sequence). The CDR3 has 17 residues. With 5 bases removed from V and 0 bases from J, the gap between germline ends came to 17 bases. The chain's CDR3 is CASRLDSTSPNTGELFF. CDR3 in DNA: TGTGCCAGCAGACTGGACAGCACAAGCCCGAACACCGGGGAGCTGTTTTTT.